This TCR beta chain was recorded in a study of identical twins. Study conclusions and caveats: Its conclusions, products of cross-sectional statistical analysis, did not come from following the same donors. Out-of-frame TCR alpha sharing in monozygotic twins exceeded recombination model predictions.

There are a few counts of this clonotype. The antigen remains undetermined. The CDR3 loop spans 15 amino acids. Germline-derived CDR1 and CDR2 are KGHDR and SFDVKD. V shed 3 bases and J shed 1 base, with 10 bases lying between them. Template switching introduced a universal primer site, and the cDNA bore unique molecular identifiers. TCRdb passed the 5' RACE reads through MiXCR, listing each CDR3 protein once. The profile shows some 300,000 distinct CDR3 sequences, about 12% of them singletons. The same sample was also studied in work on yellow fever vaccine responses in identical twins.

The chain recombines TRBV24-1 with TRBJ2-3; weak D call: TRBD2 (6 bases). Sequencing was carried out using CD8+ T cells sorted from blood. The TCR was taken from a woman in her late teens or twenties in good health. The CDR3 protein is CATSDVREGTDTQYF. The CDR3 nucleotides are TGTGCCACCAGTGATGTCAGGGAGGGCACAGATACGCAGTATTTT.